This T cell receptor (beta chain) comes out of a study of blood T cell repertoires in COVID-19. Study-level information: The study drew acute and convalescent COVID-19 samples from the United States, Italy and Spain. T cells, B-cell-depleted T cells, or PBMCs provided the cDNA or gDNA that served as material.

Patients at the Seattle site were enrolled during active infection and followed longitudinally. The CDR3 is made up of 13 amino acids. V lost 9 bases to trimming and J lost 0 bases, with 13 bases between them. Germline CDR1 and CDR2: SGHNT and YYREEE (reference sequence). In the authors' workflow: The authors estimated nucleated cell counts from reference gene primer amplification. TCRdb's copy holds only in-frame clones and misses some; the assay was immunoSEQ multiplex PCR. Clone size and the V and J calls come from that table; the DNA yielded D and trimming. The table shows tens of thousands of clones, with 74% occurring only once.

What was sequenced was peripheral blood. The clonotype was recovered from a man between 65 and 85 years old with COVID-19, enrolled during active disease. The chain employs TRBV5-4 and TRBJ2-7; a weak D match, TRBD2 (5 bases). CDR3 sequence: CATGLPDSYEQYF. The CDR3 DNA reads as TGTGCCACCGGACTTCCCGACTCCTACGAGCAGTACTTC.